These 5 T cell receptor beta chains came from one sample sequenced in a study of blood T cell repertoires in COVID-19. Profiled with immunoSEQ multiplex PCR; TCRdb holds only in-frame clones, not every one. The data contain under 250,000 clones, less than 90% of them singletons. The sequencing sample was made of peripheral blood. Receptor source: a woman in her 70s with active or convalescent COVID-19.

The chain combines TRBV19 with TRBJ1-4; 7 positions agree with TRBD1. The CDR3 totals 16 residues. The junction had 5 bases not matched to a gene; V was cut back by 4 bases and J by 0 bases. CDR1 and CDR2 (germline): LNHDA, SQIVND (reference sequence). Here the CDR3 DNA reads TGTGCCAGTAGTAACAGGGGTTACGCAACTAATGAAAAACTGTTTTTT. This gives the protein CASSNRGYATNEKLFF.

The V gene is TRBV27, the J gene TRBJ2-7, with D maybe TRBD2 (6 bases). CDR1 and CDR2 from the germline V gene are MNHEY and SMNVEV (reference sequence). The CDR3 totals 14 residues. With 5 bases removed from V and 2 bases from J, the gap between germline ends came to 13 bases. Here the CDR3 DNA reads TGTGCCAGCAGTGGGGGAGGCGCCCCCTACGAGCAGTACTTC. Its protein product is CASSGGGAPYEQYF.

The chain has TRBV12-5 and TRBJ2-3, with 8 nucleotides matching TRBD1. This CDR3 contains 14 residues. J gave up 4 bases and V 6 bases, and 6 bases lay outside the gene matches. The germline gives CDR1 LGHNT, CDR2 FRNRAP. CDR3 residues: CASGRTGWADTQYF. CDR3 nucleotides: TGTGCTAGTGGGCGGACAGGGTGGGCAGATACGCAGTATTTT. Looking up the rest from reference TRBV12-5 and TRBJ2-3 gives the full variable domain: DARVTQTPRHKVTEMGQEVTMRCQPILGHNTVFWYRQTMMQGLELLAYFRNRAPLDDSGMPKDRFSAEMPDATLATLKIQPSEPRDSAVYFCASGRTGWADTQYFGPGTRLTVL.

This rearrangement joins TRBV7-2 to TRBJ2-5; D perhaps matches TRBD1 (6 bases). Trimming pared 5 bases from V and 5 bases from J, leaving 18 bases between. Germline-derived CDR1 and CDR2 are SGHTA and FQGNSA. CDR3 length: 15 amino acids. This CDR3 is CASSPSINRDETQYF. DNA of the CDR3: TGTGCCAGCAGCCCTAGTATTAACAGGGATGAGACCCAGTACTTC.

The chain links TRBV7-6 to TRBJ2-3; D gene uncertain. V lost 3 bases to trimming and J lost 0 bases, with 13 bases between them. This CDR3 contains 16 residues. CDR1 is SGHVS and CDR2 is FNYEAQ in the germline V gene. CDR3 sequence: CASSFFGALSTDTQYF. For the CDR3, the DNA is TGTGCCAGCAGCTTCTTCGGAGCCCTAAGCACAGATACGCAGTATTTT.